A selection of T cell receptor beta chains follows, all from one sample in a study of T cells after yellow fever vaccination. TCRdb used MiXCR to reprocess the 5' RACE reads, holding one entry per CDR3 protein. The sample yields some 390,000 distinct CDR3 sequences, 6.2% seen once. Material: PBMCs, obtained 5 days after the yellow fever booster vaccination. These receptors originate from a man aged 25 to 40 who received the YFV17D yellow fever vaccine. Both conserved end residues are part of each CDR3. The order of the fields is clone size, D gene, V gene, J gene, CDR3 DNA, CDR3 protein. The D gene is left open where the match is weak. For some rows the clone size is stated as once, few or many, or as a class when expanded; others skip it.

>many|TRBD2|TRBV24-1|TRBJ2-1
TGTGCCACCAGTGATCGCGGGAGGGGCTACAATGAGCAGTTCTTC
CATSDRGRGYNEQFF
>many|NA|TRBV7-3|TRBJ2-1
TGTGCCAGCAGCCAAGGCCACGAGCAGTTCTTC
CASSQGHEQFF
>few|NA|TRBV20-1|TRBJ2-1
TGCAGTGCTAGAGATCCCCCTGCGGAGTACAATGAGCAGTTCTTC
CSARDPPAEYNEQFF
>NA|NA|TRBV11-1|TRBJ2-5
TGTGCCAGCAGCTTTCGCGAGGGACTCATGAAGGTTGAAGAGACCCAGTACTTC
CASSFREGLMKVEETQYF
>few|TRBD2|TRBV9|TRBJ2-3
TGTGCCAGCAGCGTAGGAGGGAGGGCCCGTGGCACAGATACGCAGTATTTT
CASSVGGRARGTDTQYF
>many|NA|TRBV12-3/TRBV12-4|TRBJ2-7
TGTGCCAGCAGTTTCCGCAAACTAGCAGACTACGAGCAGTACTTC
CASSFRKLADYEQYF
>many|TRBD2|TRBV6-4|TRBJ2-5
TGTGCCAGCAGGGATAGCGGGACGGTGGGAGAGACCCAGTACTTC
CASRDSGTVGETQYF
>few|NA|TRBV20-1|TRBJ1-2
TGCAGTGCTAGGGGAACAGGTTATGGCTACACCTTC
CSARGTGYGYTF
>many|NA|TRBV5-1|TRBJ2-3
TGCGCCAGCAGCTTGGTCGTCGGGCGGCCTAGCACAGATACGCAGTATTTT
CASSLVVGRPSTDTQYF
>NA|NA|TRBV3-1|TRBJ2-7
TGTGCCAGCAGCCCCCCCTACGACTACGAGCAGTACTTC
CASSPPYDYEQYF
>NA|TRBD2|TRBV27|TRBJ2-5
TGTGCCAGCAGCGCCGGGACTAGCGGACGTGAGACCCAGTACTTC
CASSAGTSGRETQYF
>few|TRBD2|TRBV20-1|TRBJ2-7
TGCAGTGCTAGAGACCCTAGCGGACCCTACGAGCAGTACTTC
CSARDPSGPYEQYF
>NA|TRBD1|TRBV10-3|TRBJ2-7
TGTGCCATCAGTCCAAGGACAGGGCAATCCTACGAGCAGTACTTC
CAISPRTGQSYEQYF
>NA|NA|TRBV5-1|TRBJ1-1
TGCGCCAGCAGCCCGTGGACAGAGGATGAAGCTTTCTTT
CASSPWTEDEAFF
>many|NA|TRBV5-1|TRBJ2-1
TGCGCCAGCAGCTTGGTTATAGGCAATGAGCAGTTCTTC
CASSLVIGNEQFF
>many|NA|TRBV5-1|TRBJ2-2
TGCGCCAGCAGCTTGACAGGAGCGGGGGAGCTGTTTTTT
CASSLTGAGELFF
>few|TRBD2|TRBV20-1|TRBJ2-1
TGCAGTGCTAGAAGGGCTAGCGGGTACAATGAGCAGTTCTTC
CSARRASGYNEQFF
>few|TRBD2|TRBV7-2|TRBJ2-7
TGTGCCAGTACGAGGCCCAGCGGGGCCTACGAGCAGTACTTC
CASTRPSGAYEQYF
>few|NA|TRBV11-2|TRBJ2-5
TGTGCCAGCAGCTTAGTACCCGGTCAATCTTGGGAGACCCAGTACTTC
CASSLVPGQSWETQYF
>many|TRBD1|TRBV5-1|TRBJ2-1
TGCGCCAGCAGCTTAATTTTAGGGACAGATTCCTACAATGAGCAGTTCTTC
CASSLILGTDSYNEQFF
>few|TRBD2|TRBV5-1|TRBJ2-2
TGCGCCAGCAGCTTGGAAGCGGGAGCAATCGGGGAGCTGTTTTTT
CASSLEAGAIGELFF
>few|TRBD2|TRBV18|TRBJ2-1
TGTGCCAGCTCACCTTCGCGGGGGAGTGGGACTAGCGGGAGCTACAATGAGCAGTTCTTC
CASSPSRGSGTSGSYNEQFF
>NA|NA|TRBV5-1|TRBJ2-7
TGCGCCAGCAGCTTACGGCAGAGCTCCTACGAGCAGTACTTC
CASSLRQSSYEQYF
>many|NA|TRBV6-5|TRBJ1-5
TGTGCCAGCAGTTACTCGACGGATCAGCCCCAGCATTTT
CASSYSTDQPQHF
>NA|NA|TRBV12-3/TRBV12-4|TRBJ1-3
TGTGCCAGCAGGCGGACCGAGGGCGGAAACACCATATATTTT
CASRRTEGGNTIYF
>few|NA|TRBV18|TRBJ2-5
TGTGCCAGCTCACCCCGGGATGAGGAGACCCAGTACTTC
CASSPRDEETQYF
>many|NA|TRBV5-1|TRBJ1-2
TGCGCCAGCAGCTTGGTGTCGAACTATGGCTACACCTTC
CASSLVSNYGYTF
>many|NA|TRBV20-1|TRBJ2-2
TGCAGTGCTAGACTAGTTGCCGGGGAGCTGTTTTTT
CSARLVAGELFF